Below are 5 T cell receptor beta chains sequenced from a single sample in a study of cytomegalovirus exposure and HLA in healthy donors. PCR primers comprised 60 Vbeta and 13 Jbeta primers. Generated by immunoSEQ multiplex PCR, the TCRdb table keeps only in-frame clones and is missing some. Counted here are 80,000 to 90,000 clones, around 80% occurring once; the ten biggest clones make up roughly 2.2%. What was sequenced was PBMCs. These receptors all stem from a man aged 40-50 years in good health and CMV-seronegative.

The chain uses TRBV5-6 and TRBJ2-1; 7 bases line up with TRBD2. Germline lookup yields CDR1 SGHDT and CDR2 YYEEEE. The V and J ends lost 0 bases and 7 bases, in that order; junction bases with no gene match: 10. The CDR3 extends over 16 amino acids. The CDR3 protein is CASSLAAGDRENEQFF. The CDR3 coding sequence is TGTGCCAGCAGCTTGGCGGCGGGGGATCGAGAGAATGAGCAGTTCTTC.

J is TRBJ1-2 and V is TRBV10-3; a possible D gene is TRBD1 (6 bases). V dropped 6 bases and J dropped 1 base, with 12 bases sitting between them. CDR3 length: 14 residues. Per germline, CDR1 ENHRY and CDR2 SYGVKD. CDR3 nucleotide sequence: TGTGCCATCAGGGGGGCAGGGATTAACTATGGCTACACCTTC. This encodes CAIRGAGINYGYTF.

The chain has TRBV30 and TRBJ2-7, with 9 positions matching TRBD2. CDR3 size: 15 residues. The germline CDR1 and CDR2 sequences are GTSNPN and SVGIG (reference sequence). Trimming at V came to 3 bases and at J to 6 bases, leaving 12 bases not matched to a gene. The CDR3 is CAWSKGTSSSGEQYF. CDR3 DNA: TGTGCCTGGAGCAAAGGGACTAGCTCATCAGGCGAGCAGTACTTC.

The CDR3 DNA follows: TGCGCCAGCAGCATTGGGGGCCCGAACACCGGGGAGCTGTTTTTT. It translates to CASSIGGPNTGELFF. This chain uses TRBV5-1 with TRBJ2-2; a weak D match, TRBD1 (6 bases). V dropped 4 bases and J dropped 0 bases, with 10 bases sitting between them. The V gene's germline CDR1 is SGHRS and CDR2 YFSETQ. The CDR3 covers 15 residues.

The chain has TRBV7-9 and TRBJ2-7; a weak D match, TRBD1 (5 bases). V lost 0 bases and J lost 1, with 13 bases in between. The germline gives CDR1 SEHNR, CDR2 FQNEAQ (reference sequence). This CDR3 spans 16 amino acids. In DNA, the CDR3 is TGTGCCAGCAGCTTAGCCCGCAGGGTAGGGTCCTACGAGCAGTACTTC. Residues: CASSLARRVGSYEQYF.